This T cell receptor beta chain came from a study of blood T cell repertoires in COVID-19. Study summary: Spain, Italy and the United States supplied samples that represented acute and convalescent COVID-19. The cDNA or gDNA used as material had been derived from T cells, B-cell-depleted T cells, or PBMCs.

Original processing notes: The assay estimated nucleated cells by amplifying reference gene primers. Assay: immunoSEQ multiplex PCR; the TCRdb copy retains only in-frame clones and omits some. The V and J calls and the clone size are those of that table, but D and trimming were determined from the DNA. This repertoire shows some 150,000 clones, 85% to 90% found once; its top ten account for approximately 1.5%. This CDR3 spans 13 amino acids. Germline values: CDR1 KGHSH, CDR2 LQKENI. Deletions cut 1 base from V and 3 bases from J, with 6 bases between. V is TRBV18 and J is TRBJ2-5, with D perhaps matching TRBD2 (6 bases). The receptor's source is a woman between 55 and 75 years old with acute or convalescent COVID-19. Sequenced: peripheral blood. The CDR3 loop is CASSPRGEETQYF. DNA for the CDR3: TGTGCCAGCTCACCACGGGGGGAAGAGACCCAGTACTTC. Supplemented by reference TRBV18 and TRBJ2-5, the full variable domain reads NAGVMQNPRHLVRRRGQEARLRCSPMKGHSHVYWYRQLPEEGLKFMVYLQKENIIDESGMPKERFSAEFPKEGPSILRIQQVVRGDSAAYFCASSPRGEETQYFGPGTRLLVL.